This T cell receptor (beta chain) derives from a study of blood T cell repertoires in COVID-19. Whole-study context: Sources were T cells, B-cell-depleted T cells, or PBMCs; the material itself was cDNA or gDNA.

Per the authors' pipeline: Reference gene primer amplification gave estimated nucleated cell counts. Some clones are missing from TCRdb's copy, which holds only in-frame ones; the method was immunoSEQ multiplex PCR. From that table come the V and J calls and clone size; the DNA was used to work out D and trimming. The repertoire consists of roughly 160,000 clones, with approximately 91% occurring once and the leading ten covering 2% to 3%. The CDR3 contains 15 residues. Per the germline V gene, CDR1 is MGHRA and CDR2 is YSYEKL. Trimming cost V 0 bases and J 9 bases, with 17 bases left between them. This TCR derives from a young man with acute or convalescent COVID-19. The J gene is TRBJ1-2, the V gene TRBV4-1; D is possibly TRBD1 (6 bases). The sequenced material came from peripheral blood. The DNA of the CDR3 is TGCGCCAGCAGCCAAGAAACGGGACACCGCCGGAGCTACACCTTC. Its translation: CASSQETGHRRSYTF.